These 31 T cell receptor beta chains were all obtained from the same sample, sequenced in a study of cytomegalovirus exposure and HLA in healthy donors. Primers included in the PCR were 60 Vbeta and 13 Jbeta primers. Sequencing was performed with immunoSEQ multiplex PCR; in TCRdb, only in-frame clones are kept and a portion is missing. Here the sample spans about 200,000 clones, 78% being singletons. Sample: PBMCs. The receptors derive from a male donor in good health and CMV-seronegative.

CDR3 amino acids: CASSQVGTSLHEQFF. DNA for the CDR3: TGTGCCAGCAGCCAAGTCGGGACTAGCCTCCATGAGCAGTTCTTC. The chain carries TRBV4-2 and TRBJ2-1; 9 positions agree with TRBD2. Per germline, CDR1 LGHNA and CDR2 YNFKEQ. The CDR3 covers 15 residues. V lost 1 base to trimming and J lost 8 bases; unmatched junction nucleotides: 6.

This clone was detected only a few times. The CDR3 is CASSLRSPGANVLTF. CDR3 nucleotide sequence: TGTGCCAGCAGCTTACGTTCCCCTGGGGCCAACGTCCTGACTTTC. The rearrangement links TRBV7-2 to TRBJ2-6, with no clear D. V was shortened by 2 bases and J by 2 bases, with 7 bases between the two germline ends. The CDR3 consists of 15 residues. Germline V lookup: CDR1 SGHTA, CDR2 FQGNSA.

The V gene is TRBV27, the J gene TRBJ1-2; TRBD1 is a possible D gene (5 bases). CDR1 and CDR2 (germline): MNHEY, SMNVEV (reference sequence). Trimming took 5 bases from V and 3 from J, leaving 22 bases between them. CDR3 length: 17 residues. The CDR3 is CASSLPQGTGIDYGYTF. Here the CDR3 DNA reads TGTGCCAGCAGTCTTCCCCAGGGCACTGGGATTGACTATGGCTACACCTTC.

CDR3 sequence (DNA): TGTGCCAGCAGCGTAGGGACAGGGGACGAGCAGTACTTC. Its protein is CASSVGTGDEQYF. The rearrangement uses TRBV9 and TRBJ2-7; 9 nucleotides agree with TRBD1. Germline V gene lookup returns CDR1 SGDLS and CDR2 YYNGEE. CDR3 size: 13 residues. V shed 0 bases and J 5 bases; nucleotides not matched to a gene: 0.

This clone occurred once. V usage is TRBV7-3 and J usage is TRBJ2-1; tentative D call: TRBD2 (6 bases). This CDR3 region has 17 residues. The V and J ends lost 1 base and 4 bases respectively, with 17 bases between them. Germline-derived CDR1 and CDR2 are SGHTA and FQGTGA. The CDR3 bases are TGTGCCAGCAGCTTAAAGGGCTCTCCGGGGGTATACAATGAGCAGTTCTTC. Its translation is CASSLKGSPGVYNEQFF. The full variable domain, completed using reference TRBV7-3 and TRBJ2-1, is GAGVSQTPSNKVTEKGKYVELRCDPISGHTALYWYRQSLGQGPEFLIYFQGTGAADDSGLPNDRFFAVRPEGSVSTLKIQRTERGDSAVYLCASSLKGSPGVYNEQFFGPGTRLTVL.

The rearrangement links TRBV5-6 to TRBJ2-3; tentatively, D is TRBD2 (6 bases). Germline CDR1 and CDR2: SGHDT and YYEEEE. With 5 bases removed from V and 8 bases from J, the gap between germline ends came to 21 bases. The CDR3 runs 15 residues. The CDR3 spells CASRGWDSGFGTQYF. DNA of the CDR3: TGTGCCAGCAGAGGATGGGACTCTGGGTTTGGTACGCAGTATTTT.

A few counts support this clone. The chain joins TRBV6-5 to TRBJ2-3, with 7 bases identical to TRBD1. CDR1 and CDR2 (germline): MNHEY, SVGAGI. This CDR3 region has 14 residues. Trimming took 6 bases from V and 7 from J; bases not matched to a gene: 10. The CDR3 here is CASRRTGVENTQYF. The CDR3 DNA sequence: TGTGCCAGCAGGCGCACAGGGGTTGAAAATACGCAGTATTTT.

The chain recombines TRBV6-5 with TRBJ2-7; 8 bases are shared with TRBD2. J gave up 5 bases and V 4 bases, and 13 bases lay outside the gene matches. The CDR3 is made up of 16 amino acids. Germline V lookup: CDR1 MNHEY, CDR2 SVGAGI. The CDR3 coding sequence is TGTGCCAGCAGTTTTGTAGGCGCGGGAGGAGGAAACGAGCAGTACTTC. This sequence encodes CASSFVGAGGGNEQYF.

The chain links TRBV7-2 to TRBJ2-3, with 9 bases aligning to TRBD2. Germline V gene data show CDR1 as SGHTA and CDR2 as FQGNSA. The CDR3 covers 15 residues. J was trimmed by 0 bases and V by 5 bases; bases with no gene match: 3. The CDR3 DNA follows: TGTGCCAGCAGCCCCCTAGCGGGGAGCACAGATACGCAGTATTTT. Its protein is CASSPLAGSTDTQYF.

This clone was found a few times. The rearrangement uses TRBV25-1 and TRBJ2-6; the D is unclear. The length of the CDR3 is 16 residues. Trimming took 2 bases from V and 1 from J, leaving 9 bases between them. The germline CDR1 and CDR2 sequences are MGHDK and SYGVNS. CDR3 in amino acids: CASSERVVSGANVLTF. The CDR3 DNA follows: TGTGCCAGCAGTGAACGAGTGGTTTCTGGGGCCAACGTCCTGACTTTC. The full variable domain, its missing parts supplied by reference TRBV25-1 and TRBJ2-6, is EADIYQTPRYLVIGTGKKITLECSQTMGHDKMYWYQQDPGMELHLIHYSYGVNSTEKGDLSSESTVSRIRTEHFPLTLESARPSHTSQYLCASSERVVSGANVLTFGAGSRLTVL.

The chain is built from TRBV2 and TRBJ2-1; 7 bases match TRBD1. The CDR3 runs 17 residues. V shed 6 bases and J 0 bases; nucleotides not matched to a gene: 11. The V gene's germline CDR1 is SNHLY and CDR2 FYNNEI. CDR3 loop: CASRVDRAESSYNEQFF. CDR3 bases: TGTGCCAGCAGGGTAGACAGGGCAGAAAGCTCCTACAATGAGCAGTTCTTC.

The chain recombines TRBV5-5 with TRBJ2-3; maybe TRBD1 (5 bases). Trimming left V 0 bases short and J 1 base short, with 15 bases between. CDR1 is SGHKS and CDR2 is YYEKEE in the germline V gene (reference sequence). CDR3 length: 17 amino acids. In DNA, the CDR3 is TGTGCCAGCAGCTTGGGGACACAGAACCGTCGCACAGATACGCAGTATTTT. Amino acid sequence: CASSLGTQNRRTDTQYF.

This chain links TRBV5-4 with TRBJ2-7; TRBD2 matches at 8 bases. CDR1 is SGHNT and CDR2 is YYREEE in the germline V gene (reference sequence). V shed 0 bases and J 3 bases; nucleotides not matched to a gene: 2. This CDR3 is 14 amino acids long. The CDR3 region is CASSLGSGNYEQYF. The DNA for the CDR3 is TGTGCCAGCAGCTTGGGTAGCGGGAACTACGAGCAGTACTTC.

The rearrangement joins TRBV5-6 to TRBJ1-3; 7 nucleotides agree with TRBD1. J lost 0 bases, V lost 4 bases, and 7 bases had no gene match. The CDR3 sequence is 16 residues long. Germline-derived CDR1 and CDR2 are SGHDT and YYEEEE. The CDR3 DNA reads TGTGCCAGCAGCCCCCTGGGACAGCTCTCTGGAAACACCATATATTTT. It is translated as CASSPLGQLSGNTIYF.

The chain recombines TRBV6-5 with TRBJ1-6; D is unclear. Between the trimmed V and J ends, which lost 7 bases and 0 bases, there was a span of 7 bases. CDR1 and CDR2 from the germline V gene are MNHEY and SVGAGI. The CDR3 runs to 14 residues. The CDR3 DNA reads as TGTGCCAGCACAAGGAGCTCCTATAATTCACCCCTCCACTTT. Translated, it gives CASTRSSYNSPLHF.

The CDR3 coding sequence is TGTGCCAGCAGTGAGGGGACTAGGTACGAGCAGTTCTTC. It yields the protein CASSEGTRYEQFF. V and J are TRBV2 and TRBJ2-1, with 8 bases matching TRBD2. The CDR3 sequence is 13 residues long. Germline V gene data show CDR1 as SNHLY and CDR2 as FYNNEI. The V and J ends lost 3 bases and 10 bases, in that order; junction bases with no gene match: 5.

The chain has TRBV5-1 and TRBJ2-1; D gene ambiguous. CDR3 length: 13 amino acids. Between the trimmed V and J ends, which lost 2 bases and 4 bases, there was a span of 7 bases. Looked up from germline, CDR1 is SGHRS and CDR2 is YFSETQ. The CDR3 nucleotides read TGCGCCAGCAGCTTATCAGATTACAATGAGCAGTTCTTC. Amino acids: CASSLSDYNEQFF.

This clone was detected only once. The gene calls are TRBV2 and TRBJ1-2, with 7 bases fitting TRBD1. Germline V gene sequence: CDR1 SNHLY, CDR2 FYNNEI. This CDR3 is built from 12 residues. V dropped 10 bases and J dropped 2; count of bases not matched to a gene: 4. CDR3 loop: CATAQGNYGYTF. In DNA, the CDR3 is TGTGCCACCGCACAGGGGAACTATGGCTACACCTTC.

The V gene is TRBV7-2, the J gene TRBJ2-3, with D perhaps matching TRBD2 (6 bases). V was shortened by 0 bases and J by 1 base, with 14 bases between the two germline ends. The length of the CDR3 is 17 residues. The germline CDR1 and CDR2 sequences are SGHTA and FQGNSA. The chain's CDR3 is CASSLAIRAGRTDTQYF. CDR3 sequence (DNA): TGTGCCAGCAGCTTAGCGATTCGAGCGGGCCGCACAGATACGCAGTATTTT.

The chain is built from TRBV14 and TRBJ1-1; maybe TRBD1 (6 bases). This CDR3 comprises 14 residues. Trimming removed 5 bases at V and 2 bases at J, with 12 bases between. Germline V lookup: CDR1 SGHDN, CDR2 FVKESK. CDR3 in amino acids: CASSVSRGNTEAFF. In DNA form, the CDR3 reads TGTGCCAGCAGCGTAAGCAGGGGAAACACTGAAGCTTTCTTT.

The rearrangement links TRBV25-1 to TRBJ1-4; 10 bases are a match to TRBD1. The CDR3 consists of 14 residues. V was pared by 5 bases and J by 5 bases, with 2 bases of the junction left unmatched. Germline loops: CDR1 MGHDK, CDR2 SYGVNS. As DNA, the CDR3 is TGTGCCAGCAGTCCGGGACAGGGGAATGAAAAACTGTTTTTT. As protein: CASSPGQGNEKLFF.

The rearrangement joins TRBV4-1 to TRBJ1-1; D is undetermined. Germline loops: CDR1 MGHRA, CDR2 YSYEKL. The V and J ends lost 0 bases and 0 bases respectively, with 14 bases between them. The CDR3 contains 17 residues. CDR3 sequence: CASSQEPPGSLNTEAFF. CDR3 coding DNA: TGCGCCAGCAGCCAAGAACCCCCGGGGAGCTTGAACACTGAAGCTTTCTTT.

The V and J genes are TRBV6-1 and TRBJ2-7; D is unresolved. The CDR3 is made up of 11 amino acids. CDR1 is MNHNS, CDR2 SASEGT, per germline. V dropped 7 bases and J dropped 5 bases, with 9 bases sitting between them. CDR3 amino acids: CASTPSHEQYF. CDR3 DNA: TGTGCCAGCACCCCCAGTCACGAGCAGTACTTC.

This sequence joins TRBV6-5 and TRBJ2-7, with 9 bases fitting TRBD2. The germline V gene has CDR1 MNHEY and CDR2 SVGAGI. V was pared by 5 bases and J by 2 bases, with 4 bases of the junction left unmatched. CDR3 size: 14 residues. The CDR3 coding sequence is TGTGCCAGCAGTCTGGGACTAGCCACCTACGAGCAGTACTTC. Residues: CASSLGLATYEQYF.

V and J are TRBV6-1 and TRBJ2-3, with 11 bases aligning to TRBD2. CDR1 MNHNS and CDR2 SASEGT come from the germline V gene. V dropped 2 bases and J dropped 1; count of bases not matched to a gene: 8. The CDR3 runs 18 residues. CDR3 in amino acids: CASSESGLLAGGTDTQYF. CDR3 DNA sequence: TGTGCCAGCAGTGAATCGGGCTTACTAGCGGGGGGCACAGATACGCAGTATTTT.

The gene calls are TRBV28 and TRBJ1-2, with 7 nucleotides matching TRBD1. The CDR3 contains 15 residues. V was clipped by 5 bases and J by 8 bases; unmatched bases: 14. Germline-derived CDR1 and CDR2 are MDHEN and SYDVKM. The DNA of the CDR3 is TGTGCCAGCAGTCCCGCCGCTACAGGGGATGGGGGCTACACCTTC. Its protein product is CASSPAATGDGGYTF.

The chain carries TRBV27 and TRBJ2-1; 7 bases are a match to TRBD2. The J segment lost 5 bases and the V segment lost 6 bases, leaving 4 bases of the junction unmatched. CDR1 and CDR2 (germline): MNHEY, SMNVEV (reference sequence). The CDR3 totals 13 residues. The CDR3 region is CASRPLADNEQFF. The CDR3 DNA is TGTGCCAGCAGACCTCTAGCGGACAATGAGCAGTTCTTC.

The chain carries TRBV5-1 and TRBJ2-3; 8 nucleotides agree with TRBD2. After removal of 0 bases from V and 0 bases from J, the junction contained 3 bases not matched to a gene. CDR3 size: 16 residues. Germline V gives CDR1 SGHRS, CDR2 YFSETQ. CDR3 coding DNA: TGCGCCAGCAGCTTGGATAGCGGGACTAGCACAGATACGCAGTATTTT. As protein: CASSLDSGTSTDTQYF.

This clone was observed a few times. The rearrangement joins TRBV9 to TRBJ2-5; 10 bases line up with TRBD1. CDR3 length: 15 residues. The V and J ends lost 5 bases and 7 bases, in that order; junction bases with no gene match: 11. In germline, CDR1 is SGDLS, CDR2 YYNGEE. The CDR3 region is CASREGTGVWGTQYF. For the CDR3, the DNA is TGTGCCAGCAGGGAAGGGACAGGGGTCTGGGGGACCCAGTACTTC. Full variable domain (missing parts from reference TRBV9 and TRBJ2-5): DSGVTQTPKHLITATGQRVTLRCSPRSGDLSVYWYQQSLDQGLQFLIQYYNGEERAKGNILERFSAQQFPDLHSELNLSSLELGDSALYFCASREGTGVWGTQYFGPGTRLLVL.

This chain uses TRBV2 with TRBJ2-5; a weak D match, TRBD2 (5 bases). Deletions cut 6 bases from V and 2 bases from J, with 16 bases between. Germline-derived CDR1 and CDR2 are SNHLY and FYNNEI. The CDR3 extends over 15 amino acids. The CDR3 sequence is CASRNRMDWQETQYF. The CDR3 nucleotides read TGTGCCAGCAGAAACAGAATGGACTGGCAAGAGACCCAGTACTTC.

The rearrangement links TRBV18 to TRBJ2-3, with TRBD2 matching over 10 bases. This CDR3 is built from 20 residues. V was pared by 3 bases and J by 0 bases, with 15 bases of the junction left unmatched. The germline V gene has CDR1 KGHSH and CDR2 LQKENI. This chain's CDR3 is CASSPIMSGRAASSTDTQYF. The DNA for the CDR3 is TGTGCCAGCTCACCGATTATGAGCGGGAGGGCCGCTAGTAGCACAGATACGCAGTATTTT.